Following are 29 T cell receptor beta chains from one sample sequenced in a study of T cell repertoires in cytomegalovirus infection (dated by TCRdb to the late 2010s). Sequencing instrument: Illumina HiSeq 1500. Starting from the raw public reads, TCRdb applied fastp trimming at Q25, assembled clones with MiXCR and retained in-frame beta chains. Rows are unified per CDR3 protein, each entry keeping the most common DNA and genes. The sample table records roughly 990,000 distinct CDR3 sequences; approximately 31% of these occur just once. Clones ranked in the top ten supply over 12% of the sample. The antigens for these receptors are not known. Explained via the paper, the treatment or condition label denotes: in vitro stimulation with specific CMV peptide epitopes to enrich CMV-specific T cells. The starting material was cultured CD8+ T cells from PBMCs, obtained from culture after CMV antigen stimulation. The receptors were gathered from a human donor in good health (CMV status not recorded). Some clones in this sample may be carry-over from other donors' samples.

This clonotype came up a few times. This chain links TRBV7-6 with TRBJ1-6; D is unresolved. The CDR3 runs 15 residues. Germline values: CDR1 SGHVS, CDR2 FNYEAQ. V lost 5 bases and J 10 bases, leaving 18 bases between the germline ends. The CDR3 loop is CASSPGESTMSPLHF. CDR3 sequence (DNA): TGTGCCAGCAGCCCCGGGGAGTCAACTATGTCACCCCTCCACTTT. Supplemented by reference TRBV7-6 and TRBJ1-6, the full variable domain reads GAGVSQSPRYKVTKRGQDVALRCDPISGHVSLYWYRQALGQGPEFLTYFNYEAQQDKSGLPNDRFSAERPEGSISTLTIQRTEQRDSAMYRCASSPGESTMSPLHFGNGTRLTVT.

This clonotype was seen ten or more times. This chain uses TRBV7-2 with TRBJ2-1, with 9 positions matching TRBD2. Germline trimming cut 3 bases from V and 6 bases from J; bases unmatched to any gene: 3. The CDR3 has 14 residues. Germline-derived CDR1 and CDR2 are SGHTA and FQGNSA. CDR3 amino acids: CASSLAGGGNEQFF. Written as DNA, the CDR3 is TGTGCCAGCAGCTTGGCGGGGGGGGGCAATGAGCAGTTCTTC.

The chain recombines TRBV24-1 with TRBJ2-1; D is possibly TRBD1 or TRBD2 (5 bases each). V was trimmed by 1 base and J by 7 bases, leaving 7 bases between them. The CDR3 totals 13 residues. The V gene's germline CDR1 is KGHDR and CDR2 SFDVKD. CDR3 bases: TGTGCCACCAGTGATTTCGAGGGGAATGAGCAGTTCTTC. Its translation: CATSDFEGNEQFF.

This clonotype showed up many times. The chain has TRBV7-9 and TRBJ2-2; TRBD1 matches 7 bases. The germline CDR1 and CDR2 sequences are SEHNR and FQNEAQ (reference sequence). The ends lost 2 bases at V and 1 base at J; junction bases unmatched: 16. This CDR3 contains 20 residues. This chain's CDR3 is CASSLLHRYTGEQNTGELFF. CDR3 DNA: TGTGCCAGCAGCTTATTGCACCGATATACAGGGGAACAGAACACCGGGGAGCTGTTTTTT.

The table lists this clonotype with a count of one. One end of the junction is discordant with germline, which a read error may explain. This sequence joins TRBV7-4 and TRBJ1-4; 7 bases line up with TRBD1. The CDR3 contains 18 residues. Germline V gene data show CDR1 as SGHVT and CDR2 as SQSDAQ. CDR3 sequence reads: CASSLATPGRQGLEKLSF. As DNA, the CDR3 is TGTGCCAGCAGCTTGGCCACTCCGGGAAGACAGGGCCTAGAAAAACTGTCTTTT. Full variable domain (rest looked up from reference TRBV7-4 and TRBJ1-4): GAGVSQSPRYKVAKRGRDVALRCDSISGHVTLYWYRQTLGQGSEVLTYSQSDAQRDKSGRPSGRFSAERPERSVSTLKIQRTEQGDSAVYLCASSLATPGRQGLEKLSFGSGTQLSVL.

This clonotype has only a few counts. The chain couples TRBV7-6 to TRBJ2-1, with a weak D call TRBD2 (5 bases). The CDR3 is made up of 15 amino acids. Germline assignment: CDR1 SGHVS and CDR2 FNYEAQ. The ends were cut back, 1 base at V and 10 bases at J, with 17 bases in the middle. The CDR3 region has the DNA TGTGCCAGCAGCTTAGGCGGCGGGCTCTCCCGGGAGCAGTTCTTC. This gives the protein CASSLGGGLSREQFF.

The chain couples TRBV29-1 to TRBJ1-6, with 7 bases identical to TRBD1. In germline, CDR1 is SQVTM, CDR2 ANQGSEA. V gave up 4 bases and J gave up 5 bases; unmatched junction bases: 5. The CDR3 runs to 14 residues. The CDR3 sequence is CSVVLQGDNSPLHF. The CDR3 DNA reads as TGCAGCGTTGTTCTCCAGGGGGATAATTCACCCCTCCACTTT.

This clonotype was picked up one time. The junction departs from germline at one end; a sequencing error may be responsible. V usage is TRBV25-1 and J usage is TRBJ1-4; tentative D call: TRBD1 (5 bases). The length of the CDR3 is 14 residues. In germline, CDR1 is MGHDK, CDR2 SYGVNS. The chain's CDR3 is CVSSGRGSGEKLFF. For the CDR3, the DNA is TGTGTCAGCAGTGGGAGGGGCTCTGGGGAAAAACTGTTTTTT. The whole variable domain, remainder taken from reference TRBV25-1 and TRBJ1-4, is EADIYQTPRYLVIGTGKKITLECSQTMGHDKMYWYQQDPGMELHLIHYSYGVNSTEKGDLSSESTVSRIRTEHFPLTLESARPSHTSQYLCVSSGRGSGEKLFFGSGTQLSVL.

The rearrangement uses TRBV7-6 and TRBJ2-1, with 8 bases that match TRBD1. CDR1 and CDR2 from the germline V gene are SGHVS and FNYEAQ. V shed 4 bases, J shed 2 bases, and the junction held 7 bases outside the gene matches. The CDR3 runs to 16 residues. The CDR3 bases are TGTGCCAGCAGCTCCACGGGACAGGCTACCTACAATGAGCAGTTCTTC. Its translation is CASSSTGQATYNEQFF.

This clonotype was counted between two and nine times. This chain's CDR3 is CASRLYWDAKLYEQYF. The CDR3 bases are TGTGCCAGCAGGCTCTATTGGGACGCAAAGTTATACGAGCAGTACTTC. The chain employs TRBV7-8 and TRBJ2-7; the D call may be TRBD1 or TRBD2 (5 bases each). The CDR3 is made up of 16 amino acids. Germline lookup yields CDR1 SGHVS and CDR2 FQNEAQ. Trimming cost V 6 bases and J 4 bases, with 22 bases left between them.

On this clonotype itself: This may stem from a read error, because a much larger clone lies one nucleotide away. The chain joins TRBV12-3 or TRBV12-4 to TRBJ2-7, with D perhaps matching TRBD1 or TRBD2 (5 bases each). The CDR3 totals 15 residues. The V gene lost 5 bases and the J gene lost 2 bases, with 16 bases spanning the gap. The CDR3 sequence: CASSPPGLIAYEQYF. The CDR3 region has the DNA TGTGCCAGCAGTCCCCCGGGGCTGATAGCCTACGAGCAGTACTTC.

This clonotype was seen a few times. J is TRBJ1-6 and V is TRBV7-9; D gene unclear. Germline V gene sequence: CDR1 SEHNR, CDR2 FQNEAQ (reference sequence). V was pared by 1 base and J by 9 bases, with 10 bases between. This CDR3 comprises 14 residues. DNA of the CDR3: TGTGCCAGCAGCTTAGACAGTGCCAGTTCACCCCTCCACTTT. It is translated as CASSLDSASSPLHF.

Only a few counts were recorded for this clonotype. CDR3 amino acids: CASTLRTDYSGELFF. CDR3 nucleotides: TGTGCCAGTACCCTCCGGACGGACTATTCCGGGGAGCTGTTTTTT. The rearrangement uses TRBV19 and TRBJ2-2; D is perhaps TRBD2 (6 bases). The CDR3 extends over 15 amino acids. Trimming left V 7 bases short and J 6 bases short, with 18 bases between. CDR1 LNHDA and CDR2 SQIVND come from the germline V gene (reference sequence).

The CDR3 nucleotides read TGTGCCATCAGACTCACGACTAGCGGGGGGGCAAATGAGCAGTTCTTC. It specifies CAIRLTTSGGANEQFF. The V and J genes are TRBV10-3 and TRBJ2-1; 14 bases fit TRBD2. There are 16 residues in the CDR3. V lost 6 bases and J lost 7; bases outside the gene matches: 8. Germline lookup yields CDR1 ENHRY and CDR2 SYGVKD.

In its sample, this clonotype was seen a few times. The genes are TRBV19 and TRBJ2-1; D perhaps matches TRBD2 (7 bases). Germline V gene sequence: CDR1 LNHDA, CDR2 SQIVND (reference sequence). V shed 8 bases and J shed 4 bases, with 15 bases lying between them. The CDR3 loop spans 14 amino acids. The CDR3 DNA reads as TGTGCCAGTCGGGGGGCGGGGGCATACAATGAGCAGTTCTTC. It is translated as CASRGAGAYNEQFF.

Many counts were recorded for this clonotype. The chain couples TRBV7-8 to TRBJ2-5; D gene ambiguous. Trimming took off 1 base at V and 10 bases at J, with 19 bases between the two ends. There are 15 residues in the CDR3. Germline V CDR1 and CDR2: SGHVS, FQNEAQ. CDR3 DNA: TGTGCCAGCAGCTTAGAGCGCCCGGTCGCTGGGGACCAGTACTTC. It translates to CASSLERPVAGDQYF.

The table lists this clonotype with many counts. The rearrangement links TRBV7-2 to TRBJ2-4; D is possibly TRBD1 or TRBD2 (5 bases each). Per the germline V gene, CDR1 is SGHTA and CDR2 is FQGNSA. The CDR3 runs 16 residues. Trimming left V 3 bases short and J 0 bases short, with 12 bases between. The CDR3 region has the DNA TGTGCCAGCAGCTTGGGGACGGTCCTAGCCAAAAACATTCAGTACTTC. It yields the protein CASSLGTVLAKNIQYF.

This clonotype showed up just a few times. The chain combines TRBV28 with TRBJ2-7, with D hard to call. The CDR3 contains 14 residues. The germline CDR1 and CDR2 sequences are MDHEN and SYDVKM. V lost 5 bases, J lost 4 bases, and 15 bases lay in between. The chain's CDR3 is CASSGSVQRYEQYV. CDR3 coding DNA: TGTGCCAGCAGTGGATCTGTACAGAGATACGAGCAGTACGTC.

V and J are TRBV12-3 or TRBV12-4 and TRBJ2-1; D is unclear. Trimming cost V 6 bases and J 7 bases, with 10 bases left between them. This CDR3 region has 12 residues. DNA for the CDR3: TGTGCCAGCAGCAAGAGACCAAATGAGCAGTTCTTC. This codes for CASSKRPNEQFF.

This clonotype was observed a few times. The chain uses TRBV4-1 and TRBJ1-2; D gene unclear. V lost 1 base and J lost 2, with 8 bases in between. Looked up from germline, CDR1 is MGHRA and CDR2 is YSYEKL. The CDR3 extends over 14 amino acids. CDR3 amino acids: CASSQGSENYGYTF. The CDR3 nucleotides read TGCGCCAGCAGCCAAGGGTCAGAGAACTATGGCTACACCTTC.

The V gene is TRBV28, the J gene TRBJ2-5; 8 bases align to TRBD1. J lost 5 bases, V lost 5 bases, and 13 bases had no gene match. The CDR3 has 16 amino acids. Germline V gene sequence: CDR1 MDHEN, CDR2 SYDVKM. The CDR3 DNA is TGTGCCAGCAGTCCCGGGACAGGTCTATACCGGGAGACCCAGTACTTC. Translation: CASSPGTGLYRETQYF.

The chain combines TRBV29-1 with TRBJ1-2; D ambiguous. Trimming removed 6 bases at V and 4 bases at J, with 18 bases between. CDR3 size: 14 residues. CDR1 is SQVTM and CDR2 is ANQGSEA in the germline V gene. This CDR3 is CSVPKMAGFYGYTF. The CDR3 DNA sequence: TGCAGCGTACCCAAAATGGCAGGCTTCTATGGCTACACCTTC.

This clonotype came up a few times. The V call is TRBV27, the J call TRBJ1-5; D possibly corresponds to TRBD1 (5 bases). The germline V gene encodes CDR1 MNHEY and CDR2 SMNVEV (reference sequence). The CDR3 spans 15 residues. The V and J ends lost 4 bases and 5 bases respectively, with 15 bases between them. This CDR3 is CASSSLQGFHQPQHF. DNA for the CDR3: TGTGCCAGCAGTTCCCTCCAGGGCTTCCATCAGCCCCAGCATTTT.

In this sample, this clonotype turned up a few times. V is TRBV28 and J is TRBJ2-5; TRBD1 is a possible D gene (6 bases). Trimming removed 3 bases at V and 5 bases at J, with 10 bases between. The CDR3 runs to 13 residues. Germline V gives CDR1 MDHEN, CDR2 SYDVKM. As DNA, the CDR3 is TGTGCCAGCAGTTTGGGGGCCGACGAGACCCAGTACTTC. It specifies CASSLGADETQYF. The full variable domain, in which reference TRBV28 and TRBJ2-5 provide the parts outside the CDR3, is DVKVTQSSRYLVKRTGEKVFLECVQDMDHENMFWYRQDPGLGLRLIYFSYDVKMKEKGDIPEGYSVSREKKERFSLILESASTNQTSMYLCASSLGADETQYFGPGTRLLVL.

The chain combines TRBV4-1 with TRBJ1-1; D gene unclear. The CDR3 is 13 residues long. V lost 0 bases, J lost 4 bases, and 6 bases lay in between. In germline, CDR1 is MGHRA, CDR2 YSYEKL. The DNA for the CDR3 is TGCGCCAGCAGCCAAGATGCCAGCACTGAAGCTTTCTTT. It encodes CASSQDASTEAFF.

The chain is built from TRBV5-1 and TRBJ1-5, with a tentative D call TRBD1 (6 bases). The CDR3 consists of 15 residues. Germline lookup yields CDR1 SGHRS and CDR2 YFSETQ. V was pared by 4 bases and J by 0 bases, with 11 bases between. The CDR3 loop is CASSPEGVSNQPQHF. CDR3 coding DNA: TGCGCCAGCAGCCCCGAGGGGGTTAGCAATCAGCCCCAGCATTTT. The variable domain in full, completed from reference TRBV5-1 and TRBJ1-5, reads KAGVTQTPRYLIKTRGQQVTLSCSPISGHRSVSWYQQTPGQGLQFLFEYFSETQRNKGNFPGRFSGRQFSNSRSEMNVSTLELGDSALYLCASSPEGVSNQPQHFGDGTRLSIL.

The chain recombines TRBV9 with TRBJ2-3, with 12 bases identical to TRBD2. The CDR3 runs to 16 residues. The V gene end was trimmed by 3 bases and the J gene end by 6 bases; junction bases not matched to a gene: 8. Germline V gene sequence: CDR1 SGDLS, CDR2 YYNGEE. The CDR3 DNA is TGTGCCAGCAGCGACAGACTAGCGGGGGTTGGTGATACGCAGTATTTT. This encodes CASSDRLAGVGDTQYF.

The CDR3 DNA sequence: TGCAGTGCTAGAGATCGGGGGGTAGGCACAGATACGCAGTATTTT. Translated, it gives CSARDRGVGTDTQYF. The rearrangement uses TRBV20-1 and TRBJ2-3; 7 bases are a match to TRBD2. After removal of 0 bases from V and 1 base from J, the junction contained 4 bases not matched to a gene. Germline V gene lookup returns CDR1 DFQATT and CDR2 SNEGSKA (reference sequence). The CDR3 is 15 amino acids.

This clonotype occurred a few times. This chain uses TRBV6-1 with TRBJ1-1; no definite D call. Trimming pared 5 bases from V and 7 bases from J, leaving 14 bases between. The CDR3 has 13 amino acids. CDR1 and CDR2 from the germline V gene are MNHNS and SASEGT. CDR3: CASSSAGNGEAFF. The CDR3 DNA reads as TGTGCCAGCAGTTCGGCGGGTAACGGTGAAGCTTTCTTT.